This TCR beta chain was identified in a study of cytomegalovirus exposure and HLA in healthy donors. Both 60 Vbeta primers and 13 Jbeta primers went into the PCR. The repertoire was sequenced with immunoSEQ multiplex PCR; TCRdb's copy has only in-frame clones and lacks some. Among 150,000 to 200,000 clones listed, 65% to 90% were seen once. The sequencing input was PBMCs. The receptor comes from a woman aged 45-59 years in good health and CMV-seronegative.

DNA for the CDR3: TGTGCCAGCAGCTTAAACAGCCAGCGGGGACTAGCGGGTCAGAGCTCCTACAATGAGCAGTTCTTC. Its protein is CASSLNSQRGLAGQSSYNEQFF. The gene calls are TRBV7-3 and TRBJ2-1; 12 bases match TRBD2. This CDR3 spans 22 amino acids. The trim removed 1 base at V and 0 bases at J, leaving 16 bases unmatched. Germline V gene sequence: CDR1 SGHTA, CDR2 FQGTGA.